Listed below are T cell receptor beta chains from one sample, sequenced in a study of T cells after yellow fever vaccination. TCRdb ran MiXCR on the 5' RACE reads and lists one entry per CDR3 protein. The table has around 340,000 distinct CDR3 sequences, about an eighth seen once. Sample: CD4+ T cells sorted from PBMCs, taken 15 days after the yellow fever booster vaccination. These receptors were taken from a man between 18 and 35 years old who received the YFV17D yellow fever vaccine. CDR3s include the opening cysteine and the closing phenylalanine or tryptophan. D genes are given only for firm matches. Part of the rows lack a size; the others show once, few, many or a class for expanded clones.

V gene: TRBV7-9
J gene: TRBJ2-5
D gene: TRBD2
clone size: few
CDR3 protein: CASSLFRTSGRETQYF
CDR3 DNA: TGTGCCAGCAGCTTATTTCGGACTAGCGGGAGGGAGACCCAGTACTTC

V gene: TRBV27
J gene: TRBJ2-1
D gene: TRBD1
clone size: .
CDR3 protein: CASSLSALTGGSEQFF
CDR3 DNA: TGTGCCAGCAGTTTATCGGCTCTAACAGGGGGCAGTGAGCAGTTCTTC

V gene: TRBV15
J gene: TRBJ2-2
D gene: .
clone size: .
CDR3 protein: CATYGGRGNTGELFF
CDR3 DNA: TGTGCCACCTACGGGGGGCGCGGAAACACCGGGGAGCTGTTTTTT

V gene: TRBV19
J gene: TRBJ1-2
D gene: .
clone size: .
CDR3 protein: CATTPGRVYGYTF
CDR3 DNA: TGTGCCACCACCCCTGGCAGGGTCTATGGCTACACCTTC

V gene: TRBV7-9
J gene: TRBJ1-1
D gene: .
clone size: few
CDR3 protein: CASTPSGDTEAFF
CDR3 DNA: TGTGCCAGCACCCCCTCGGGGGACACTGAAGCTTTCTTT

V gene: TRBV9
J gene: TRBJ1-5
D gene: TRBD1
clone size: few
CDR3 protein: CASSPTPGTGGQPQHF
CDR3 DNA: TGTGCCAGCAGCCCCACGCCGGGCACAGGGGGTCAGCCCCAGCATTTT

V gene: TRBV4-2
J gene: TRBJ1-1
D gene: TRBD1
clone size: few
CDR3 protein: CASSQDRQGEAFF
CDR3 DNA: TGTGCCAGCAGCCAAGATAGACAGGGAGAAGCTTTCTTT

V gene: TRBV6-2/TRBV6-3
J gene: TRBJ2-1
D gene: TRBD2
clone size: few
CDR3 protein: CASSYQLGSGGPSSYNEQFF
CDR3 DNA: TGTGCCAGCAGTTACCAGTTGGGTAGCGGGGGGCCGAGCTCCTACAATGAGCAGTTCTTC

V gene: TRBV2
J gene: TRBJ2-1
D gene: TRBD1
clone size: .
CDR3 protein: CASLPEDRRTNEQFF
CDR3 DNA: TGTGCCAGCCTCCCCGAGGACAGGCGGACCAATGAGCAGTTCTTC

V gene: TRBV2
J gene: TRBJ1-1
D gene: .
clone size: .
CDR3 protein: CASRDVLGTNTEAFF
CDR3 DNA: TGTGCCAGCAGGGACGTACTGGGAACGAACACTGAAGCTTTCTTT

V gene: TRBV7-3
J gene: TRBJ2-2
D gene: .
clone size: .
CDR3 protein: CASSPYAGTGELFF
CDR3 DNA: TGTGCCAGCAGCCCATATGCTGGTACCGGGGAGCTGTTTTTT

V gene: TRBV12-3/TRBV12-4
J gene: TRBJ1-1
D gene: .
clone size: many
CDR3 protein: CASSLWNTEAFF
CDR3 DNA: TGTGCCAGCAGTTTATGGAACACTGAAGCTTTCTTT

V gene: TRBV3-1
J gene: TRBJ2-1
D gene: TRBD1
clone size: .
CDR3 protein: CASSHGTGEFF
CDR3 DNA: TGTGCCAGCAGCCACGGGACAGGGGAGTTCTTC

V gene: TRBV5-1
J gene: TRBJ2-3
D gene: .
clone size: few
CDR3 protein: CASSSPGKDTQYF
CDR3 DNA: TGCGCCAGCAGCTCCCCGGGGAAAGATACGCAGTATTTT

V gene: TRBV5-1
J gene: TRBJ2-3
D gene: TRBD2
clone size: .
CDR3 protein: CASSLIKRGGLGTDTQYF
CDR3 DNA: TGCGCCAGCAGCTTGATCAAGCGGGGGGGCCTCGGGACAGATACGCAGTATTTT

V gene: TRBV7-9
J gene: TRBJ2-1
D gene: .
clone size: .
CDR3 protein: CASRERVDEQFF
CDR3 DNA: TGTGCCAGCAGAGAAAGGGTCGATGAGCAGTTCTTC

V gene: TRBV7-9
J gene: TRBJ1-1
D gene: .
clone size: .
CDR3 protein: CASSPGGGVPEAFF
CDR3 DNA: TGTGCCAGCAGCCCGGGGGGGGGTGTACCTGAAGCTTTCTTT

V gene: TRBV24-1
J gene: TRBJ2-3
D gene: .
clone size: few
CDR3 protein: CATSDFRTDTQYF
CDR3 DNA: TGTGCCACCAGTGACTTCAGGACAGATACGCAGTATTTT

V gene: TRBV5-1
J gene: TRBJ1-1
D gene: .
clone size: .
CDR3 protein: CASRPFTGGDTEAFF
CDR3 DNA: TGCGCCAGCCGCCCCTTTACCGGCGGGGACACTGAAGCTTTCTTT

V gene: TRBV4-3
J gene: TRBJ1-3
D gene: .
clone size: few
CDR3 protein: CASSQEVTYYGNTIYF
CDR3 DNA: TGCGCCAGCAGCCAAGAAGTGACGTACTATGGAAACACCATATATTTT

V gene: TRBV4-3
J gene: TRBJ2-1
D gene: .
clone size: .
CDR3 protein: CASSQEPHNEQFF
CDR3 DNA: TGCGCCAGCAGCCAAGAGCCGCACAATGAGCAGTTCTTC

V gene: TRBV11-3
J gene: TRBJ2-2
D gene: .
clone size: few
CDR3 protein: CASSWSRENTGELFF
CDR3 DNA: TGTGCCAGCAGCTGGTCCAGGGAGAACACCGGGGAGCTGTTTTTT

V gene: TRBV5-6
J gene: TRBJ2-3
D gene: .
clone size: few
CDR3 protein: CASSLPGGEQYF
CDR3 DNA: TGTGCCAGCAGCCTTCCCGGCGGAGAGCAGTATTTT

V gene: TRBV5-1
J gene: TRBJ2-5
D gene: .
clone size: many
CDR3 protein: CASSTLTGKETQYF
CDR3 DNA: TGCGCCAGCAGCACCCTCACAGGGAAGGAGACCCAGTACTTC

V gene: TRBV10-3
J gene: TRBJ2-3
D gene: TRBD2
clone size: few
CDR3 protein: CAISDPSGYMADTQYF
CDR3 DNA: TGTGCCATCAGTGACCCTAGCGGGTACATGGCAGATACGCAGTATTTT

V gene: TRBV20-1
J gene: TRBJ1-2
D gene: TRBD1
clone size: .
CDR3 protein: CSASRDSEGYTF
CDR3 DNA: TGCAGTGCTAGCCGGGACAGCGAAGGCTACACCTTC

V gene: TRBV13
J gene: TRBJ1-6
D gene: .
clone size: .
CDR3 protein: CASSFRSGGDSPLHF
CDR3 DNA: TGTGCCAGCAGCTTTCGAAGCGGGGGGGATTCACCCCTCCACTTT